This T cell receptor (beta chain) was sequenced for a study of graft-versus-host responses after intestinal transplantation. Points on this clone: No antigen is known for it.

Sequencing was performed with immunoSEQ multiplex PCR; in TCRdb, only in-frame clones are kept and a portion is missing. Here the sample spans several thousand clones, 65% to 90% being singletons. Study outcomes and limitations: Among recipient marrow samples, GvH clones were found; some appeared first in ileum or blood. Some patients had graft-donor T cell macrochimerism, and their allografts showed high graft-versus-host to host-versus-graft clonal ratios.

Processing was applied to graft tissue in order to liberate intraepithelial and lamina propria lymphocytes. The CDR3 totals 14 residues. The ends were cut back, 3 bases at V and 0 bases at J, with 7 bases in the middle. CDR1 is MDHEN and CDR2 is SYDVKM in the germline V gene. This clonotype originated in a human patient who received an intestinal transplant, so some T cells may come from the graft donor. The specimen comprised ileum tissue, sampled 156 days after intestinal transplant. This sequence joins TRBV28 and TRBJ2-3; D is ambiguous. As DNA, the CDR3 is TGTGCCAGCAGTTTTGGGTCTAGCACAGATACGCAGTATTTT. Translated: CASSFGSSTDTQYF.